This T cell receptor (beta chain) is from a study of T cell clonotyping in hematopoietic cell transplantation. Generated by immunoSEQ multiplex PCR, the TCRdb table keeps only in-frame clones and is missing some. The sample records 70,000 or so clones, approximately 94% being singletons. CDR3 length equals 14 residues. Losses at the gene ends were 4 bases for V and 6 bases for J; bases not matched to a gene: 6. Germline CDR1 reads MNHEY; CDR2 reads SVGAGI. What was sequenced was peripheral blood mononuclear cells. The rearrangement uses TRBV6-5 and TRBJ2-7; the match to TRBD2 covers 10 bases. This clonotype was obtained from a man aged 45-60 years in good health. Some clones in this sample may be carry-over from other donors' samples. The CDR3 spells CASSSPGLATEQYF. The DNA for the CDR3 is TGTGCCAGCAGTTCCCCGGGACTAGCGACCGAGCAGTACTTC.